This TCR beta chain was recorded in a study of T cells in Graves' hyperthyroidism and ophthalmopathy (dated 2019 in TCRdb). General notes on the study: Peripheral blood was collected at initial diagnosis, before any treatment. For training and testing, the roughly 100 patients in the discovery cohort were randomly divided in a 7:3 ratio. To identify distinguishing TCR V-J signatures, a discovery cohort of about a hundred patients was used, comprising some 45 with Graves' ophthalmopathy and around 57 with stable Graves' hyperthyroidism. Once sampling was done, hyperthyroidism patients were given methimazole at a starting dose of 30 mg daily, whereas ophthalmopathy patients were given high-dose intravenous methylprednisolone. The paper describes TCR Vbeta CDR3 sequencing of 135 peripheral blood samples, made up of roughly 40 ophthalmopathy patients, 70 to 75 hyperthyroidism patients and some 17 progressor patients. Thyroid tissue and blood T-cell repertoires from six Graves' hyperthyroidism patients were also compared in the study. Whether ophthalmopathy could be predicted prospectively was tested in an independent validation cohort made up of 18 to 20 hyperthyroidism patients plus 17 patients who later progressed to ophthalmopathy.

Study-wide conclusions, independent of this receptor: No statistical method was used to fix the sample size in advance, and group allocation was not hidden from the investigators. A model built on a 13 V-J signature distinguished ophthalmopathy from stable hyperthyroidism, reaching about 88% sensitivity and around 82% specificity in cross-validation and 80%/75% in testing. Most expanded thyroid clonotypes (frequency above 0.001) were also found in blood, which suggests that blood repertoires may mirror thyroid immune responses. In validation, progression to ophthalmopathy was predicted by the model with approximately 67% sensitivity and under 85% specificity, a median of 6.5 months before onset.

A patient counted as having stable Graves' hyperthyroidism if no progression to ophthalmopathy occurred over 18 months of follow-up. Hyperthyroidism patients were newly diagnosed, with disease duration under 2 months, and aged 18 to 65 years. Patients with uncontrolled infections, other autoimmune diseases, pregnancy or lactation were excluded. Diagnoses relied on clinical symptoms, serum thyroxine and TRAb, thyroid ultrasound and orbital computed tomography. PBMCs were separated from roughly 10 ml of fresh peripheral blood using Ficoll-Paque density gradient centrifugation. Total RNA was extracted using Trizol reagent, and RNA quality was assessed on an Agilent 2100 Bioanalyzer. The CDR3 goes from the cysteine to the phenylalanine over 13 residues. Of the read, only the CDR3 DNA is kept; its 39 bases are in frame from base 1. V and J are truncated by 4 bases and 8 bases respectively, leaving an intervening sequence of 14 bases. CDR1 is given as ENHRY and CDR2 as SYGVKD, both from the germline V gene.

As to this clonotype: No antigen is known for it. This may be a read error: a much more frequent sequence differs by one nucleotide.

The TCR beta CDR3 regions were amplified from the RNA transcripts. The TCR CDR3 was subjected to a first round of RT-PCR using the HTBI primer set and the Qiagen OneStep RT-PCR kit. Libraries were constructed in a second round of multiplex PCR, after which size selection and purification were carried out. The libraries were sequenced on an Illumina HiSeq2000 using paired-end 100 bp reads. The study's processing was this. SOAPnuke was used to process the raw data, with reads discarded if the reads contained adapters or uncalled bases, had a mean Phred below 15, or lacked an exact constant-primer or identifier match. High-quality paired reads were merged using COPE v1.2.5, and each unique nucleotide sequence was defined as a clonotype. Clonotypes were aligned to IMGT TRBV, TRBD and TRBJ reference segments using MiTCR v1.1. The analysis included only V-J combinations with a frequency above 0.0001, which together covered 99% to 99.2% of the repertoires. A TCS score was defined as the ratio between F50 (clonal expansion) and ExV (chaos), using BLOSUM62-based TCRdist between CDR3 peptides within each V-J. Welch's t-statistics and random forest reduced 450 to 600 V-J features to about 13, which were used in a naive Bayes classifier (R e1071). The public reads were quality trimmed at Q25 with fastp and then assembled into clones with MiXCR by TCRdb, keeping productive beta chains. All rows with the same CDR3 protein become a single entry with the most common DNA and genes. V and J calls and clone size were set by TCRdb, not the authors. The sample has roughly 290,000 distinct CDR3 sequences on record, roughly 15% of them singletons. The ten most abundant clones make up 7.9% of the sample.

The sequence is built from TRBV10-3 and TRBJ1-1; the D gene assignment is ambiguous. The TCR comes from a woman in her 40s with Graves' hyperthyroidism. The sample comprised blood. The nucleotides are TGTGCCATCAGTGGACGTGGGCCACGAGAAGCTTTCTTT. Translated, this gives CAISGRGPREAFF.